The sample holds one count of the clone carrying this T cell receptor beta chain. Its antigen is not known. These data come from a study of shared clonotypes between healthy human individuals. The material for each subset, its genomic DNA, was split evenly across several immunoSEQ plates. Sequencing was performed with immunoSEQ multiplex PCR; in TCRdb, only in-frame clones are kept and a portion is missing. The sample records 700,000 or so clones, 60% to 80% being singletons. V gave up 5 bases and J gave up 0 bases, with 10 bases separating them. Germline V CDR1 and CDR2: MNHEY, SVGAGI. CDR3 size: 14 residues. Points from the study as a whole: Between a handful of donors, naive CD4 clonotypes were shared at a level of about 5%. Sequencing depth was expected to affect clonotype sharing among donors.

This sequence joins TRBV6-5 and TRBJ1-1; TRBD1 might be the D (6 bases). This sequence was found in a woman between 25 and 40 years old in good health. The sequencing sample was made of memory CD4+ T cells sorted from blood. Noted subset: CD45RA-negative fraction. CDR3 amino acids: CASSPQGLNTEAFF. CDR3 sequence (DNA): TGTGCCAGCAGTCCACAGGGTCTGAACACTGAAGCTTTCTTT.